Below are 4 T cell receptor beta chains sequenced from a single sample in a study of blood T cells in healthy people across ages. Sample-barcoded 5' priming and a J-beta primer mix drove a second PCR of about 6 to 12 cycles. MiXCR, run by TCRdb on the 5' RACE reads, gives a single entry per CDR3 protein. Of under 1,000,000 distinct CDR3 sequences in the sample, about 42% were seen once. Sequencing used blood. Every receptor here comes from a man aged 80 or over in good health.

This chain uses TRBV21-1 with TRBJ2-7; the table assigns TRBD1, which was not confirmed against the DNA. TRBV21-1 constitutes a pseudogene. The CDR3 spans 15 residues. The CDR3 nucleotides read TGTGCCAGCAGCAAAGCGGGACAGGGGGCTCGGGAGCAGTACTTC. It specifies CASSKAGQGAREQYF.

The rearrangement uses TRBV28 and TRBJ2-7, with no clear D. The CDR3 consists of 13 residues. The germline CDR1 and CDR2 sequences are MDHEN and SYDVKM. Trimming took 5 bases from V and 0 from J, leaving 8 bases between them. The CDR3, as DNA: TGTGCCAGCAGTCCCCCCCCCTCCTACGAGCAGTACTTC. This translates into CASSPPPSYEQYF. Based on the CDR3 plus reference TRBV28 and TRBJ2-7, the full variable domain is DVKVTQSSRYLVKRTGEKVFLECVQDMDHENMFWYRQDPGLGLRLIYFSYDVKMKEKGDIPEGYSVSREKKERFSLILESASTNQTSMYLCASSPPPSYEQYFGPGTRLTVT.

This clonotype occurred a few times. The chain couples TRBV7-9 to TRBJ1-2; 8 bases fit TRBD1. Germline CDR1 and CDR2: SEHNR and FQNEAQ (reference sequence). The J segment lost 7 bases and the V segment lost 5 bases, leaving 12 bases of the junction unmatched. The CDR3 has 15 residues. This CDR3 reads CASSGTVQGGGGYTF. The CDR3 DNA is TGTGCCAGCAGCGGAACGGTACAGGGGGGAGGTGGCTACACCTTC. Supplemented by reference TRBV7-9 and TRBJ1-2, the full variable domain reads DTGVSQNPRHKITKRGQNVTFRCDPISEHNRLYWYRQTLGQGPEFLTYFQNEAQLEKSRLLSDRFSAERPKGSFSTLEIQRTEQGDSAMYLCASSGTVQGGGGYTFGSGTRLTVV.

J is TRBJ2-2 and V is TRBV5-1; possibly TRBD1 for D (6 bases). The V gene lost 0 bases and the J gene lost 4 bases, with 10 bases spanning the gap. CDR3 length: 15 amino acids. CDR1 is SGHRS and CDR2 is YFSETQ in the germline V gene. The CDR3 sequence: CASSLGGQITGELFF. CDR3 coding DNA: TGCGCCAGCAGCTTGGGAGGACAGATCACCGGGGAGCTGTTTTTT.